The 23 T cell receptor beta chains reported below all come from one sample, sequenced in a study of blood T cell repertoires in COVID-19. Sequenced by immunoSEQ multiplex PCR; TCRdb stores in-frame clones only, minus some. The sample lists 200,000 to 250,000 clones; about 86% were seen once. The sample taken for sequencing was peripheral blood. Every receptor here comes from a woman aged 55-69 years with acute or convalescent COVID-19.

This clone has just a few counts. The chain recombines TRBV25-1 with TRBJ1-6; no firm D call. CDR3 length equals 15 residues. Germline CDR1 MGHDK, CDR2 SYGVNS. Trimming pared 3 bases from V and 7 bases from J, leaving 13 bases between. The CDR3 sequence: CASSETDTWNSPLHF. The DNA for the CDR3 is TGTGCCAGCAGTGAGACCGACACCTGGAATTCACCCCTCCACTTT.

In nucleotides, the CDR3 is TGTGCCAGCAGCTTAGCGGTGGAGGGCGGTGGCTACACCTTC. This codes for CASSLAVEGGGYTF. The rearrangement joins TRBV7-9 to TRBJ1-2; D not resolved. The CDR3 contains 14 residues. From germline, CDR1 is SEHNR and CDR2 FQNEAQ (reference sequence). Trimming removed 0 bases at V and 7 bases at J, with 12 bases between.

V and J are TRBV10-3 and TRBJ1-4; the D gene is possibly TRBD1 (6 bases). Germline lookup yields CDR1 ENHRY and CDR2 SYGVKD. Trimming shortened V by 0 bases and J by 0 bases, and 32 bases separated the two germline ends. The CDR3 totals 24 residues. CDR3 residues: CAISESSRGEFWGTKIATNEKLFF. The CDR3 nucleotides read TGTGCCATCAGTGAGTCGTCCAGGGGCGAATTTTGGGGAACAAAGATTGCAACTAATGAAAAACTGTTTTTT.

V and J are TRBV7-9 and TRBJ2-3; 8 bases map to TRBD2. The CDR3 length is 13 residues. V was clipped by 5 bases and J by 5 bases; unmatched bases: 3. Germline CDR1 is SEHNR and CDR2 is FQNEAQ (reference sequence). CDR3 nucleotide sequence: TGTGCCAGCAGCCCCGCGGGAGGAGATACGCAGTATTTT. Its translation: CASSPAGGDTQYF.

This rearrangement joins TRBV19 to TRBJ1-2; the D gene is possibly TRBD1 (6 bases). The CDR3 sequence is 14 residues long. Germline values: CDR1 LNHDA, CDR2 SQIVND (reference sequence). V shed 5 bases and J shed 8 bases, with 18 bases lying between them. CDR3 sequence (DNA): TGTGCCAGTAGTCCATCAGGGGACCGGGGAGGCTACACCTTC. This codes for CASSPSGDRGGYTF.

This clone appeared a few times. V and J are TRBV4-2 and TRBJ1-1, with D possibly TRBD1 on 5 matching bases. The V and J ends lost 0 bases and 5 bases respectively, with 22 bases between them. Germline V CDR1 and CDR2: LGHNA, YNFKEQ. This CDR3 region has 18 residues. This CDR3 is CASSQEPRPGGVFTEAFF. In DNA form, the CDR3 reads TGTGCCAGCAGCCAAGAGCCCCGACCGGGGGGGGTGTTTACTGAAGCTTTCTTT.

This clone was seen only a few times. The chain recombines TRBV4-1 with TRBJ1-6; tentatively, D is TRBD1 (5 bases). Germline CDR1 is MGHRA and CDR2 is YSYEKL. V gave up 1 base and J gave up 2 bases, with 12 bases separating them. The CDR3 loop spans 17 amino acids. CDR3 sequence: CASSQAMTETYNSPLHF. The CDR3 DNA follows: TGCGCCAGCAGCCAAGCTATGACAGAGACCTATAATTCACCCCTCCACTTT.

The rearrangement links TRBV9 to TRBJ1-1, with TRBD1 matching over 8 bases. CDR1 SGDLS and CDR2 YYNGEE come from the germline V gene. This CDR3 comprises 15 residues. After removal of 4 bases from V and 4 bases from J, the junction contained 9 bases not matched to a gene. The chain's CDR3 is CASSLGTGSATEAFF. The CDR3 DNA follows: TGTGCCAGCAGCCTCGGGACAGGTTCCGCCACTGAAGCTTTCTTT.

In its sample, this clone was seen a few times. V and J are TRBV4-3 and TRBJ2-7; D might be TRBD2 (6 bases). Between the trimmed V and J ends, which lost 0 bases and 8 bases, there was a span of 11 bases. This CDR3 comprises 13 residues. CDR1 and CDR2 from the germline V gene are LGHNA and YSLEER. The CDR3 DNA reads TGCGCCAGCAGCCAAGAGCCGGGGGAAAAGCAGTACTTC. It is translated as CASSQEPGEKQYF.

The chain couples TRBV2 to TRBJ2-1; D is perhaps TRBD1 (6 bases). V dropped 0 bases and J dropped 0 bases, with 12 bases sitting between them. The CDR3 consists of 17 residues. Germline values: CDR1 SNHLY, CDR2 FYNNEI. CDR3 sequence reads: CASSEALTGSSYNEQFF. The CDR3 coding sequence is TGTGCCAGCAGTGAAGCGCTAACAGGGAGCTCCTACAATGAGCAGTTCTTC.

This chain connects TRBV5-1 to TRBJ2-5; maybe TRBD1 (7 bases). This CDR3 region has 14 residues. The V gene lost 1 base and the J gene lost 6 bases, with 13 bases spanning the gap. Germline V gene data show CDR1 as SGHRS and CDR2 as YFSETQ. This chain's CDR3 is CASSLSRGVKTQYF. Written as DNA, the CDR3 is TGCGCCAGCAGCTTGAGCAGGGGGGTAAAGACCCAGTACTTC.

V is TRBV12-3 or TRBV12-4 and J is TRBJ2-5; no firm D call. The V and J ends lost 6 bases and 1 base respectively, with 9 bases between them. This CDR3 region has 13 residues. CDR3 DNA: TGTGCCAGCAGGAGTGCTAGCCAAGAGACCCAGTACTTC. This sequence encodes CASRSASQETQYF.

The chain recombines TRBV6-5 with TRBJ1-1, with D possibly being TRBD1 (6 bases). Germline-derived CDR1 and CDR2 are MNHEY and SVGAGI. This CDR3 spans 16 amino acids. The germline V and J ends were trimmed by 1 base and 4 bases, with 16 bases remaining between them. CDR3 in DNA: TGTGCCAGCAGTTACTTTCGTCCAGGGGTTCGCACTGAAGCTTTCTTT. Translation: CASSYFRPGVRTEAFF.

The rearrangement links TRBV19 to TRBJ1-2; D is undetermined. CDR1 LNHDA and CDR2 SQIVND come from the germline V gene (reference sequence). This CDR3 has 13 residues. V lost 3 bases, J lost 2 bases, and 7 bases lay in between. The CDR3 spells CASSILQNYGYTF. Written as DNA, the CDR3 is TGTGCCAGTAGTATTCTGCAGAACTATGGCTACACCTTC. The full variable domain, rest sourced from reference TRBV19 and TRBJ1-2, is DGGITQSPKYLFRKEGQNVTLSCEQNLNHDAMYWYRQDPGQGLRLIYYSQIVNDFQKGDIAEGYSVSREKKESFPLTVTSAQKNPTAFYLCASSILQNYGYTFGSGTRLTVV.

This clone was found once. The rearrangement links TRBV20-1 to TRBJ1-1; D is possibly TRBD1 (6 bases). The CDR3 extends over 14 amino acids. In germline, CDR1 is DFQATT, CDR2 SNEGSKA (reference sequence). V lost 3 bases and J 4 bases, leaving 15 bases between the germline ends. The CDR3: CSASPSSGVTEAFF. The DNA of the CDR3 is TGCAGTGCTAGTCCAAGTTCAGGGGTCACTGAAGCTTTCTTT.

V gene TRBV5-1 combines with J gene TRBJ1-5, with 9 bases aligning to TRBD1. Looked up from germline, CDR1 is SGHRS and CDR2 is YFSETQ. CDR3 length: 14 amino acids. The V and J ends lost 4 bases and 4 bases, in that order; junction bases with no gene match: 3. This chain's CDR3 is CASSPGTGNQPQHF. For the CDR3, the DNA is TGCGCCAGCAGCCCCGGGACAGGGAATCAGCCCCAGCATTTT.

This chain joins TRBV3-1 (or the pseudogene TRBV3-2) and TRBJ2-5; possibly TRBD1 for D (6 bases). Per the germline V gene, CDR1 is LGHDT and CDR2 is YNNKEL (reference sequence). This CDR3 region has 15 residues. The germline V and J ends were trimmed by 1 base and 2 bases, with 11 bases remaining between them. Here the CDR3 reads CASSQGGRAQETQYF. CDR3 DNA: TGTGCCAGCAGCCAAGGGGGGCGGGCTCAAGAGACCCAGTACTTC.

This chain connects TRBV2 to TRBJ1-2; D may be TRBD1 (5 bases). CDR1 and CDR2 (germline): SNHLY, FYNNEI. The CDR3 consists of 13 residues. V was pared by 3 bases and J by 8 bases, with 13 bases between. The CDR3 is CASSDQGAFGYTF. In nucleotides, the CDR3 is TGTGCCAGCAGTGATCAGGGTGCCTTCGGCTACACCTTC.

This clone was seen more than once but under ten times. Other DNA sequences of this sample code for an identical CDR3. The chain employs TRBV30 and TRBJ1-5; D might be TRBD1 (6 bases). V was cut by 3 bases and J by 0 bases, with 9 bases left in between. CDR1 and CDR2 (germline): GTSNPN, SVGIG (reference sequence). The CDR3 sequence is 14 residues long. This CDR3 is CAWSRTASNQPQHF. DNA for the CDR3: TGTGCCTGGAGCCGGACAGCTAGCAATCAGCCCCAGCATTTT.

V is TRBV9 and J is TRBJ1-6, with 7 bases lining up with TRBD1. Looked up from germline, CDR1 is SGDLS and CDR2 is YYNGEE. Unmatched junction bases numbered 7, after V lost 3 bases and J lost 10 bases. CDR3 length: 14 residues. DNA of the CDR3: TGTGCCAGCAGCGGACAGGGCGGGCACTCACCCCTCCACTTT. Translation gives CASSGQGGHSPLHF.

V usage is TRBV27 and J usage is TRBJ1-2, with TRBD1 matching over 8 bases. With 6 bases clipped from V and 6 bases from J, the junction kept 12 bases outside the gene matches. CDR1 and CDR2 from the germline V gene are MNHEY and SMNVEV (reference sequence). The CDR3 is 15 residues long. CDR3 nucleotides: TGTGCCAGCAGCTCAAACCCCAGGGGGCGCGATGGCTACACCTTC. Its protein is CASSSNPRGRDGYTF.

The V gene is TRBV19, the J gene TRBJ1-2; D remains unclear. Trimming took 3 bases from V and 4 from J, leaving 6 bases between them. CDR3 length equals 12 residues. In germline, CDR1 is LNHDA, CDR2 SQIVND (reference sequence). CDR3 DNA: TGTGCCAGTAGTATTTCCAGCTATGGCTACACCTTC. It specifies CASSISSYGYTF.

This clone was observed a few times. The CDR3, as DNA: TGCGCCAGCAGCCAAGATTTTCCTAGCGGGGTAGAGACCCAGTACTTC. Amino acid sequence: CASSQDFPSGVETQYF. The rearrangement uses TRBV4-1 and TRBJ2-5, with TRBD2 matching 9 bases. Germline loops: CDR1 MGHRA, CDR2 YSYEKL. V shed 0 bases and J 4 bases; nucleotides not matched to a gene: 6. The CDR3 spans 16 residues.